These T cell receptor beta chains were read from a single sample in a study of T-cell memory formation after mild COVID-19. In TCRdb, the 5' RACE reads were re-called with MiXCR into one record per CDR3 protein. The sample records approximately 560,000 distinct CDR3 sequences, around a sixth being singletons. The sequenced sample was PBMCs or a T cell subset sorted from them (not recorded which). All receptors come from an adult woman who had mild COVID-19 (a few samples of this study predate the infection). Cell type and time point are not known. Each CDR3 is given with its conserved first and last residue. Each record gives: D gene, V gene, J gene, clone size, CDR3 DNA, CDR3 protein. D genes are given only for firm matches. Where a row states a size, it is once, few, many or the class of an expanded clone; other rows omit it.

D: TRBD1
V: TRBV6-5
J: TRBJ2-7
size: many
DNA: TGTGCCAGCAGTTACGGACAGGGGGCCTACGAGCAGTACTTC
CDR3: CASSYGQGAYEQYF

D: -
V: TRBV5-6
J: TRBJ1-2
size: -
DNA: TGTGCCAGCAGCTTGTATGGCTACGGGGACACCTTC
CDR3: CASSLYGYGDTF

D: TRBD2
V: TRBV7-2
J: TRBJ2-4
size: many
DNA: TGTGCCAGCAGCCAAAAGGGGACTAGCCCCGAGCTAGCCAAAAACATTCAGTACTTC
CDR3: CASSQKGTSPELAKNIQYF

D: TRBD1
V: TRBV6-5
J: TRBJ1-1
size: -
DNA: TGTGCCAGCAGTAGAGGGACAGCCACCAAAGCTTTCTTT
CDR3: CASSRGTATKAFF

D: -
V: TRBV5-6
J: TRBJ1-3
size: few
DNA: TGTGCCAGCAGCTTGGTATCGGAATTCTCTGGAAACACCATATATTTT
CDR3: CASSLVSEFSGNTIYF

D: TRBD2
V: TRBV4-1
J: TRBJ2-1
size: few
DNA: TGCGCCAGCAGCCAAGAGGGAGGGCTAGCGGGGTACAATGAGCAGTTCTTC
CDR3: CASSQEGGLAGYNEQFF

D: TRBD2
V: TRBV18
J: TRBJ2-3
size: few
DNA: TGTGCCAGCTCACCCCGGGAGGGAGCAGATACGCAGTATTTT
CDR3: CASSPREGADTQYF

D: -
V: TRBV3-1
J: TRBJ2-5
size: few
DNA: TGTGCCAGCAGCCCAAGGGTGGATACCCAAGAGACCCAGTACTTC
CDR3: CASSPRVDTQETQYF

D: -
V: TRBV7-2
J: TRBJ2-2
size: few
DNA: TGTGCCAGCAGCTTAGAGGGGCTAAACACCGGGGAGCTGTTTTTT
CDR3: CASSLEGLNTGELFF

D: -
V: TRBV12-3/TRBV12-4
J: TRBJ1-6
size: -
DNA: TGTGCCAGCAGTTTTGGGGTTGTACCCCTCCACTTT
CDR3: CASSFGVVPLHF

D: -
V: TRBV7-9
J: TRBJ2-7
size: few
DNA: TGTGCCAGCGGACGGGGTGGATTTAGGACCTACGAGCAGTACTTC
CDR3: CASGRGGFRTYEQYF

D: TRBD2
V: TRBV3-1
J: TRBJ2-7
size: -
DNA: TGTGCCAGCAGCCTGGGACTAGCTCTCGAGCAGTACTTC
CDR3: CASSLGLALEQYF

D: -
V: TRBV20-1
J: TRBJ2-7
size: -
DNA: TGCAGTGCTCGGGCAGGATTCTACGAGCAGTACTTC
CDR3: CSARAGFYEQYF

D: TRBD2
V: TRBV5-4
J: TRBJ2-3
size: few
DNA: TGTGCCAGCAGCGACCCGACTAGCGGATCGCAGTATTTT
CDR3: CASSDPTSGSQYF

D: -
V: TRBV20-1
J: TRBJ1-5
size: -
DNA: TGCAGTGCTCTTATGCGAACAAGGAGCCAGCCCCAGCATTTT
CDR3: CSALMRTRSQPQHF

D: -
V: TRBV5-1
J: TRBJ2-5
size: few
DNA: TGCGCCAGCAGAGTTCAAGGGCAGGGACAAGAGACCCAGTACTTC
CDR3: CASRVQGQGQETQYF

D: -
V: TRBV5-1
J: TRBJ1-3
size: -
DNA: TGCGCCAGCAGCTTGGGTCCGGGGGACGGAAACACCATATATTTT
CDR3: CASSLGPGDGNTIYF

D: -
V: TRBV15
J: TRBJ1-5
size: few
DNA: TGTGCCACCAGCAGAGGGACAGAACTCACCAATCAGCCCCAGCATTTT
CDR3: CATSRGTELTNQPQHF

D: -
V: TRBV12-3/TRBV12-4
J: TRBJ1-1
size: few
DNA: TGTGCCAGCACCCTGGTGGCTGAAGCTTTCTTT
CDR3: CASTLVAEAFF

D: TRBD2
V: TRBV11-2
J: TRBJ2-1
size: -
DNA: TGTGCCAGCAGCTCACCTAGCGGGACATACAATGAGCAGTTCTTC
CDR3: CASSSPSGTYNEQFF

D: -
V: TRBV20-1
J: TRBJ2-3
size: few
DNA: TGCAGTGCTAGGAGAGTAGGGATGAATACGCAGTATTTT
CDR3: CSARRVGMNTQYF

D: TRBD1
V: TRBV20-1
J: TRBJ1-1
size: few
DNA: TGCAGTGCGCGGACAGGGGGCTGGAACACTGAAGCTTTCTTT
CDR3: CSARTGGWNTEAFF

D: -
V: TRBV3-1
J: TRBJ1-1
size: -
DNA: TGTGCCAGCAGCCATCAACCAACAGAGTACGACACTGAAGCTTTCTTT
CDR3: CASSHQPTEYDTEAFF

D: TRBD2
V: TRBV4-2
J: TRBJ2-3
size: -
DNA: TGTGCCAGCAGCCAAGACGGGACTAGCGCACCAGATACGCAGTATTTT
CDR3: CASSQDGTSAPDTQYF

D: TRBD2
V: TRBV7-6
J: TRBJ2-5
size: few
DNA: TGTGCCAGCAGCTTAGCCCCGACTAGCGGTCAAGAGACCCAGTACTTC
CDR3: CASSLAPTSGQETQYF

D: -
V: TRBV7-2
J: TRBJ2-4
size: few
DNA: TGTGCCAGCAGCTCACGGGCCAAAAACATTCAGTACTTC
CDR3: CASSSRAKNIQYF

D: TRBD1
V: TRBV27
J: TRBJ2-5
size: -
DNA: TGTGCCAGCAGTTTAACCCCCAGGGGGCAAGAGACCCAGTACTTC
CDR3: CASSLTPRGQETQYF